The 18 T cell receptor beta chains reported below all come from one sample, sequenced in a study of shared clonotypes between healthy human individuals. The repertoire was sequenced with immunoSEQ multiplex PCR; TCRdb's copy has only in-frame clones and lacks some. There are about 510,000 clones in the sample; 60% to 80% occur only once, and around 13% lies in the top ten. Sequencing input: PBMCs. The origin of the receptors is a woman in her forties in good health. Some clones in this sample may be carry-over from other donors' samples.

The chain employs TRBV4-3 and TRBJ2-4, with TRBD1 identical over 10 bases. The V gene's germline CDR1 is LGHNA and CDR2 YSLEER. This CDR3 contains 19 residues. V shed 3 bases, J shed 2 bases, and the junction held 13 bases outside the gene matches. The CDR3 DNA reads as TGCGCCAGCAGCCACCATCGGGACAGGGGTGATAATACCAAAAACATTCAGTACTTC. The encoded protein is CASSHHRDRGDNTKNIQYF.

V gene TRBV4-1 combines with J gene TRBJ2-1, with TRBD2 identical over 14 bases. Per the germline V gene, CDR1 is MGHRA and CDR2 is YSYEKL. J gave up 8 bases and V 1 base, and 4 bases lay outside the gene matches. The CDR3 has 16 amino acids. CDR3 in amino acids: CASSQGTSGRSYEQFF. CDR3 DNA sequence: TGCGCCAGCAGCCAAGGGACTAGCGGGAGGTCTTATGAGCAGTTCTTC.

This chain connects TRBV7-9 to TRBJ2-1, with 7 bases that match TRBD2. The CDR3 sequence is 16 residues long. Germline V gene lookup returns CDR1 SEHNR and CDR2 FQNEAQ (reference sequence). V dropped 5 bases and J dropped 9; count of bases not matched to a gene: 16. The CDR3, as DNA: TGTGCCAGCAGCGTCGCCTTAGCGGGTGGGGACGTTGAGCAGTTCTTC. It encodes CASSVALAGGDVEQFF.

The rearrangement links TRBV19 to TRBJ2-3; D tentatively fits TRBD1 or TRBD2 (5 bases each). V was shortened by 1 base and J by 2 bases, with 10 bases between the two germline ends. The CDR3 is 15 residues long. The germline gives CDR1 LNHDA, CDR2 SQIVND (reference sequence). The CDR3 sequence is CASSIVGGNTDTQYF. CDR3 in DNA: TGTGCCAGTAGTATAGTTGGGGGAAACACAGATACGCAGTATTTT.

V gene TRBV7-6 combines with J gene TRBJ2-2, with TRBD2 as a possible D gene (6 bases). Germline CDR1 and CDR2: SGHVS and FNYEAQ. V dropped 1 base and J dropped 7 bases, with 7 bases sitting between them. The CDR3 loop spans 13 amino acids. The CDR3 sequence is CASSLGRGGELFF. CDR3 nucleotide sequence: TGTGCCAGCAGCTTAGGGCGGGGCGGGGAGCTGTTTTTT.

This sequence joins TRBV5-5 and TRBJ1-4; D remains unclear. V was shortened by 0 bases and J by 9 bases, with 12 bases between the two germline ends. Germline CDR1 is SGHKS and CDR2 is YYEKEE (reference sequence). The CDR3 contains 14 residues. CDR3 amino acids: CASSLGQVAQKLFF. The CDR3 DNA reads TGTGCCAGCAGCTTGGGTCAGGTCGCACAAAAACTGTTTTTT. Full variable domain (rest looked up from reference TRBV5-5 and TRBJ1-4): DAGVTQSPTHLIKTRGQQVTLRCSPISGHKSVSWYQQVLGQGPQFIFQYYEKEERGRGNFPDRFSARQFPNYSSELNVNALLLGDSALYLCASSLGQVAQKLFFGSGTQLSVL.

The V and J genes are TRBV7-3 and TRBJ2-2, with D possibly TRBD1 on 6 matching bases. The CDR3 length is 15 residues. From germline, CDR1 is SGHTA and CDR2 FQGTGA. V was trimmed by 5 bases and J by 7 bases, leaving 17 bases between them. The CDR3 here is CASSPRTGQDGELFF. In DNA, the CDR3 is TGTGCCAGCAGCCCCCGTACAGGGCAGGACGGGGAGCTGTTTTTT. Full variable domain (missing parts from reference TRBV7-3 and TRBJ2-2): GAGVSQTPSNKVTEKGKYVELRCDPISGHTALYWYRQSLGQGPEFLIYFQGTGAADDSGLPNDRFFAVRPEGSVSTLKIQRTERGDSAVYLCASSPRTGQDGELFFGEGSRLTVL.

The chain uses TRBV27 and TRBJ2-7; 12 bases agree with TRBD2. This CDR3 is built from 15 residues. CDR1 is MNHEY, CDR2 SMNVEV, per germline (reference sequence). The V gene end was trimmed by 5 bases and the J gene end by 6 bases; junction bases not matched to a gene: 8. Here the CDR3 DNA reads TGTGCCAGCAGTCCCAGACTAGCGGGAGTAGGCGAGCAGTACTTC. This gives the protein CASSPRLAGVGEQYF.

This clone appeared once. CDR3 nucleotides: TGTGCCACCGCCAGAGGGGTGCCTGGCAATCAGCCCCAGCATTTT. As protein: CATARGVPGNQPQHF. J is TRBJ1-5 and V is TRBV15; D may be TRBD1 (5 bases). Germline-derived CDR1 and CDR2 are LNHNV and YYDKDF (reference sequence). The CDR3 has 15 residues. The germline V and J ends were trimmed by 8 bases and 2 bases, with 16 bases remaining between them. Combining the CDR3 with reference TRBV15 and TRBJ1-5 gives the whole variable domain DAMVIQNPRYQVTQFGKPVTLSCSQTLNHNVMYWYQQKSSQAPKLLFHYYDKDFNNEADTPDNFQSRRPNTSFCFLDIRSPGLGDTAMYLCATARGVPGNQPQHFGDGTRLSIL.

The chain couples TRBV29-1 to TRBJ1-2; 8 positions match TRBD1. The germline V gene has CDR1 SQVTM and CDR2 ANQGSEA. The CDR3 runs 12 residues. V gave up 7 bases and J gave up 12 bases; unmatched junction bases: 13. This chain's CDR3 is CSASRGPDPHTF. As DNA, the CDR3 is TGCAGCGCATCCAGGGGGCCGGACCCCCACACCTTC.

The CDR3, as DNA: TGTGCCAGCAGCACACTGGTAGCGGGAGGGAGCTCCTACGAGCAGTACTTC. It is translated as CASSTLVAGGSSYEQYF. The chain employs TRBV7-9 and TRBJ2-5, with TRBD2 matching 11 bases. The J call is doubtful: the DNA matches TRBJ2-7 better. CDR3 length equals 17 residues. Germline V lookup: CDR1 SEHNR, CDR2 FQNEAQ (reference sequence).

The chain's CDR3 is CASRRTSDSYNEQFF. CDR3 nucleotides: TGTGCCAGTAGGAGGACTAGCGATTCCTACAATGAGCAGTTCTTC. The chain links TRBV19 to TRBJ2-1, with 9 bases lining up with TRBD2. CDR3 length: 15 amino acids. Germline trimming cut 6 bases from V and 1 base from J; bases unmatched to any gene: 4. The germline V gene encodes CDR1 LNHDA and CDR2 SQIVND (reference sequence).

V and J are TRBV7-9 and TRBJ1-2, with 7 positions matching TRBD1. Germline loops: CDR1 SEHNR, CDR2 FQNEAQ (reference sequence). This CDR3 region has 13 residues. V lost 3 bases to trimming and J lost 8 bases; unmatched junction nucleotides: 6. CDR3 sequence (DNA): TGTGCCAGCAGCTTGGACCAGGGGGTCGGCTACACCTTC. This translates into CASSLDQGVGYTF.

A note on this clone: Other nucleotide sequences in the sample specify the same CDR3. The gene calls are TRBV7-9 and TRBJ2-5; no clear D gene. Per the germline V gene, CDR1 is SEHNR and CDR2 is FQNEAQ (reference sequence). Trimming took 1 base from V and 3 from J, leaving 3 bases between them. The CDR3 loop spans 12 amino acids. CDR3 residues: CASSLVEETQYF. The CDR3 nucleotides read TGTGCCAGCAGCTTAGTGGAAGAGACCCAGTACTTC.

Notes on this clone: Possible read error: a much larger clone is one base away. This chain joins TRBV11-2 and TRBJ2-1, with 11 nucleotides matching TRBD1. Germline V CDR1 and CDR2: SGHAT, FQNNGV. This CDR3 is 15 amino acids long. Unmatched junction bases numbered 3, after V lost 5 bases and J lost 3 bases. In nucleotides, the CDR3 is TGTGCCAGCAGCACCGGGACAGGGGGCTACAATGAGCAGTTCTTC. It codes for CASSTGTGGYNEQFF.

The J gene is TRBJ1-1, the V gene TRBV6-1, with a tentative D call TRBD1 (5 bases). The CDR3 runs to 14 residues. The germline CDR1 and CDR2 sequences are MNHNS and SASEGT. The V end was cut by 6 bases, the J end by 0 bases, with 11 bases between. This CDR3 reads CASRTRGMNTEAFF. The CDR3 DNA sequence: TGTGCCAGCAGGACGAGGGGCATGAACACTGAAGCTTTCTTT.

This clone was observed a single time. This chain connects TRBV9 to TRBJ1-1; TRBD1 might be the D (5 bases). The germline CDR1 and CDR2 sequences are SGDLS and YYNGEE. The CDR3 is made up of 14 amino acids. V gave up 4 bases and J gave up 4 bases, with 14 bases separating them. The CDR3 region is CASSPRGGFTEAFF. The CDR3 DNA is TGTGCCAGCAGCCCCCGGGGGGGTTTCACTGAAGCTTTCTTT. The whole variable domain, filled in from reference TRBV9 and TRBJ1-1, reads DSGVTQTPKHLITATGQRVTLRCSPRSGDLSVYWYQQSLDQGLQFLIQYYNGEERAKGNILERFSAQQFPDLHSELNLSSLELGDSALYFCASSPRGGFTEAFFGQGTRLTVV.

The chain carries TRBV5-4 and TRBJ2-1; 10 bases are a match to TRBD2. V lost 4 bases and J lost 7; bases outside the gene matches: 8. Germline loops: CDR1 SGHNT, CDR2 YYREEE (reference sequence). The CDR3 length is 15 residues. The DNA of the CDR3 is TGTGCCAGCAGCCTTGCGTCTAGCGGGAGTAATGAGCAGTTCTTC. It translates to CASSLASSGSNEQFF.